Listed below are T cell receptor beta chains from one sample, sequenced in a study of cytomegalovirus exposure and HLA in healthy donors. The protocol was immunoSEQ multiplex PCR, while the TCRdb copy is restricted to in-frame clones and leaves out a portion. The sample consists of roughly 95,000 clones, 80% to 90% of them appearing once. Sample: PBMCs. The receptor source for this set is a man younger than 40 in good health and CMV-seropositive. Each CDR3 is given with its conserved first and last residue. The D gene is left open where the match is weak. Clone size is given for some rows only: seen once, a few or many times, or a class if the clone is expanded.

>TRBV7-9|TRBJ1-4|-|14|-
TGTGCCAGCAGCGCGCCCCTCACTAATGAAAAACTGTTTTTT
CASSAPLTNEKLFF
>TRBV7-2|TRBJ1-5|-|16|-
TGTGCCAGCAGCTTAACCTCCGGGACACCGAATCAGCCCCAGCATTTT
CASSLTSGTPNQPQHF
>TRBV19|TRBJ1-2|-|16|-
TGTGCCAGTAGTATAGCGAGTCTCGAGGAAAACTATGGCTACACCTTC
CASSIASLEENYGYTF
>TRBV5-6|TRBJ1-1|TRBD1|16|few
TGTGCCAGCAGCCCGGGTCGCAGGGGGCGGAGCACTGAAGCTTTCTTT
CASSPGRRGRSTEAFF
>TRBV19|TRBJ1-5|-|15|-
TGTGCCAGTAGTACGGGTCCATATAGCAATCAGCCCCAGCATTTT
CASSTGPYSNQPQHF
>TRBV18|TRBJ1-6|-|15|-
TGTGCCAGCTCACCCGGGACTCCGGAGAGTTCACCCCTCCACTTT
CASSPGTPESSPLHF
>TRBV30|TRBJ2-3|TRBD2|17|-
TGTGCCTGGAGTGTACTCGGGACTAGGACTAGCACAGATACGCAGTATTTT
CAWSVLGTRTSTDTQYF
>TRBV10-2|TRBJ2-7|TRBD2|15|-
TGCGCCAGCAGTGACCTTAGCGGGAGGTCCTACGAGCAGTACTTC
CASSDLSGRSYEQYF
>TRBV6-1|TRBJ2-7|TRBD2|15|once
TGTGCCAGCAGTGAAACCCTAGCGGGACGCGGCGAGCAGTACTTC
CASSETLAGRGEQYF
>TRBV6-5|TRBJ1-4|-|13|-
TGTGCCAGCAGGGGGAGAACTAATGAAAAACTGTTTTTT
CASRGRTNEKLFF